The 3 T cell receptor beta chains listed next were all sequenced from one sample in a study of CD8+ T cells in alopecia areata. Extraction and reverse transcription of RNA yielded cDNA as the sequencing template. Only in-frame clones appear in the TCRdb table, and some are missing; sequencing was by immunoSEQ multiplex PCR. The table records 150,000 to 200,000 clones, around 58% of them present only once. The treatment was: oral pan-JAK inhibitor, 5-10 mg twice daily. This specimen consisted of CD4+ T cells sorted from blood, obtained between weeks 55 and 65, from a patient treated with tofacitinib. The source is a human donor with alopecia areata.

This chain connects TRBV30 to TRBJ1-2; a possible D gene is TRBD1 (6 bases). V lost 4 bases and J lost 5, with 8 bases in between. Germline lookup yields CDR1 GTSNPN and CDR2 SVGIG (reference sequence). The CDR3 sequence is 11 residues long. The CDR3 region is CAWKRGYGYTF. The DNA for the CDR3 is TGTGCCTGGAAGAGGGGGTATGGCTACACCTTC.

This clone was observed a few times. CDR3 loop: CSVAWRNTEAFF. CDR3 nucleotides: TGCAGCGTTGCTTGGCGGAACACTGAAGCTTTCTTT. The chain recombines TRBV29-1 with TRBJ1-1; the D is unclear. The CDR3 contains 12 residues. Germline V CDR1 and CDR2: SQVTM, ANQGSEA. The ends were cut back, 4 bases at V and 1 base at J, with 7 bases in the middle.

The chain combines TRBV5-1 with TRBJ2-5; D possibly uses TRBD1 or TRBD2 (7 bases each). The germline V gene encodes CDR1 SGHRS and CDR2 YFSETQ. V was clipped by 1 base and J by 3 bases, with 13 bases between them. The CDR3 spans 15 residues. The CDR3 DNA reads TGCGCCAGCAGCTTGACAGCGGGGACAGAAGAGACCCAGTACTTC. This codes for CASSLTAGTEETQYF.